This T cell receptor beta chain was sequenced during a study of blood T cell repertoires in COVID-19. Overall study context: Both acute and convalescent COVID-19 samples were obtained from the United States, Italy and Spain.

Individuals aged roughly 18 to 90 years were recruited from 24 US areas. This CDR3 has 13 residues. Trimming took off 6 bases at V and 5 bases at J, with 9 bases between the two ends. Germline V lookup: CDR1 SGHRS, CDR2 YFSETQ. Authors' methods: Reference gene primers were amplified, and this amplification served to estimate nucleated cell counts. The data were produced by immunoSEQ multiplex PCR, yet TCRdb's version contains in-frame clones alone and is incomplete. The DNA was the basis for D and trimming; V, J and clone size are from that table. Found here are about 360,000 clones, around 87% of them singletons; the top ten hold around 1.9%.

The receptor was derived from a man aged 35 to 55 in a cohort exposed to, infected with or recovered from COVID-19 (not recorded which). The specimen sequenced was PBMCs or T cells enriched from blood (not recorded which). This chain uses TRBV5-1 with TRBJ1-6; perhaps TRBD1 as D (5 bases). As DNA, the CDR3 is TGCGCCAGCACGGAGACAGATAATTCACCCCTCCACTTT. This translates into CASTETDNSPLHF.